The T cell receptor beta chain under discussion was sequenced for a study of shared clonotypes between healthy human individuals. As for the study in general: Donors had three CD4 naive, three CD4 memory, two CD8 naive and one CD8 memory plate apiece.

With respect to this clone: What it binds is not known.

The CDR3 spans 18 residues. The V end was cut by 0 bases, the J end by 0 bases, with 17 bases between. Per germline, CDR1 LNHNV and CDR2 YYDKDF (reference sequence). Study-wide results and caveats: Several donors showed sharing of 4.5% to 5% of naive CD4 clonotypes.

Naivety among CD8 cells was defined by CD45RO negativity and positive CCR7 selection, thereby excluding terminally differentiated effector memory CD45RA+ cells. Every donor was a Caucasian adult from Nashville, Tennessee. TCRdb's copy holds only in-frame clones and misses some; the assay was immunoSEQ multiplex PCR. The sample lists millions of clones, 85% to 95% occurring once. The origin of this receptor is a man aged 18 to 29 in good health. Some clones in this sample may be carry-over from other donors' samples. The chain couples TRBV15 to TRBJ1-2; D gene unclear. The material sequenced was naive CD8+ T cells from PBMCs. The CDR3 bases are TGTGCCACCAGCAGAGACCGGGTTTTGGCAGACGCTAACTATGGCTACACCTTC. Translated, it gives CATSRDRVLADANYGYTF.